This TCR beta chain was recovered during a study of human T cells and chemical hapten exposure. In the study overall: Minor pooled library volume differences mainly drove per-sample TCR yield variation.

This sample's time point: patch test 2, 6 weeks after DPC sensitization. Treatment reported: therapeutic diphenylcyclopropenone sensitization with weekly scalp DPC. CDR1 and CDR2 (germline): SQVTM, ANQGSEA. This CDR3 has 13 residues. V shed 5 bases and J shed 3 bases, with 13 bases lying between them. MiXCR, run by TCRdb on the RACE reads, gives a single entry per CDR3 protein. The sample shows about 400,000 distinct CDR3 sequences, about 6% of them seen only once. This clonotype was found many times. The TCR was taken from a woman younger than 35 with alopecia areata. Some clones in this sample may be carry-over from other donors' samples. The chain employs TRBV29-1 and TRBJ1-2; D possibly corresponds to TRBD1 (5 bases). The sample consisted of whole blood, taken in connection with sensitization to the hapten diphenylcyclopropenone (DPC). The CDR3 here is CSVRLQGDYGYTF. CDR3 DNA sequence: TGCAGCGTTCGTCTCCAGGGAGACTATGGCTACACCTTC.